Sequencing of this T cell receptor beta chain was carried out in a study of T cells in localized non-small cell lung cancer. Note on this clone: Its target is not known.

This table comes from immunoSEQ multiplex PCR, and its TCRdb copy is limited to in-frame clones, with some not included. The top ten hold 15% to 20% of the sample, which has 6,000 or so clones, approximately 90% seen once. Findings of the study overall: Those with higher blood T cell density had longer overall survival. In adjacent lung, a median about 54 of the top 100 tumor clones were found.

This CDR3 contains 14 residues. Trimming took off 2 bases at V and 0 bases at J, with 6 bases between the two ends. From germline, CDR1 is MNHEY and CDR2 SVGAGI. The sequence came from a male donor at least 60 years old with stage I lung adenocarcinoma. The chain uses TRBV6-5 and TRBJ2-3; perhaps TRBD2 as D (6 bases). The input for sequencing was peripheral blood, taken before any cancer treatment. The CDR3 sequence is CASSYGGSTDTQYF. In DNA form, the CDR3 reads TGTGCCAGCAGTTACGGGGGGAGCACAGATACGCAGTATTTT.